This T cell receptor beta chain was obtained from a study of blood T cell repertoires in COVID-19. Study-wide context: Acute-phase and convalescent COVID-19 samples originated in the United States, Italy and Spain. T cells, B-cell-depleted T cells, or PBMCs provided the cDNA or gDNA that served as material.

In the original analysis: By means of reference gene primer amplification, nucleated cell counts were estimated. The repertoire was sequenced with immunoSEQ multiplex PCR; TCRdb's copy has only in-frame clones and lacks some. Clone size and V and J calls were adopted from that table, with D and trimming inferred from the DNA. The table lists 210,000 or so clones, 88% of them singletons, with less than 3% in the top ten. Trimming cost V 5 bases and J 1 base, with 18 bases left between them. Germline CDR1 reads WNHNN; CDR2 reads SYGVQD (reference sequence). The CDR3 totals 16 residues. The clonotype was recovered from a woman aged 60-75 years with acute or convalescent COVID-19. The chain employs TRBV10-1 and TRBJ2-7; possibly TRBD1 for D (6 bases). What was sequenced was peripheral blood. In DNA, the CDR3 is TGCGCCAGCAGTTTCGGGACAAACCATGGATCCTACGAGCAGTACTTC. It translates to CASSFGTNHGSYEQYF.